This T cell receptor beta chain came from a study of blood T cell repertoires in COVID-19. About the study: From T cells, B-cell-depleted T cells, or PBMCs came the material, which was cDNA or gDNA.

The V and J ends lost 11 bases and 5 bases respectively, with 18 bases between them. Germline CDR1 MDHEN, CDR2 SYDVKM. This CDR3 spans 13 amino acids. Assay: immunoSEQ multiplex PCR; the TCRdb copy retains only in-frame clones and omits some. The sample has approximately 100,000 clones, around 94% seen once; the top ten hold less than 7.5%. This clonotype was sampled from a man aged 50 to 59 with active COVID-19. The chain couples TRBV28 to TRBJ1-2; perhaps TRBD1 as D (6 bases). The source material was peripheral blood. CDR3 amino acids: CAAQGGVNYGYTF. Written as DNA, the CDR3 is TGTGCCGCACAAGGGGGAGTCAATTATGGCTACACCTTC.